This passage covers 19 T cell receptor beta chains from one sample sequenced in a study of blood T cell repertoires in COVID-19. TCRdb keeps only in-frame clones here, not all; method: immunoSEQ multiplex PCR. The repertoire has roughly 150,000 clones, 80% of them found once; the top ten carry 0.5% to 0.65%. Sequenced sample: peripheral blood. These receptors came from a man in his 60s with acute or convalescent COVID-19.

The gene calls are TRBV2 and TRBJ2-4, with 8 nucleotides matching TRBD2. Germline V gives CDR1 SNHLY, CDR2 FYNNEI. CDR3 size: 13 residues. Trimming at V came to 6 bases and at J to 9 bases, leaving 7 bases not matched to a gene. The CDR3 DNA sequence: TGTGCCAGCAGCGAGGGACTAGGGGGCATTCAGTACTTC. This gives the protein CASSEGLGGIQYF.

This clone was recorded once. This chain joins TRBV12-3 or TRBV12-4 and TRBJ1-2; the match to TRBD1 covers 7 bases. The CDR3 length is 13 residues. With 6 bases clipped from V and 8 bases from J, the junction kept 9 bases outside the gene matches. The chain's CDR3 is CASSTEQGTGYTF. DNA of the CDR3: TGTGCCAGCAGCACTGAACAGGGGACGGGCTACACCTTC.

This chain joins TRBV28 and TRBJ1-5; D is possibly TRBD1 (6 bases). V was cut by 6 bases and J by 0 bases, with 12 bases left in between. The CDR3 extends over 15 amino acids. The germline gives CDR1 MDHEN, CDR2 SYDVKM. CDR3 loop: CASSHGQISNQPQHF. The CDR3 DNA sequence: TGTGCCAGCAGCCATGGACAGATTAGCAATCAGCCCCAGCATTTT.

This clone was recorded a few times. The rearrangement uses TRBV6-5 and TRBJ2-2; TRBD2 matches 9 bases. The CDR3 has 15 amino acids. The V gene end was trimmed by 8 bases and the J gene end by 0 bases; junction bases not matched to a gene: 4. Per germline, CDR1 MNHEY and CDR2 SVGAGI. Here the CDR3 DNA reads TGTGCCAGCGGGCGGGGGGGAGCGAACACCGGGGAGCTGTTTTTT. Translated, it gives CASGRGGANTGELFF.

This sequence joins TRBV6-5 and TRBJ1-5; 9 nucleotides match TRBD1. The CDR3 has 14 amino acids. After removal of 6 bases from V and 6 bases from J, the junction contained 6 bases not matched to a gene. Germline values: CDR1 MNHEY, CDR2 SVGAGI. CDR3 coding DNA: TGTGCCAGCAGAGCACAGGGGGCCGGTCAGCCCCAGCATTTT. Protein sequence: CASRAQGAGQPQHF.

This clone has more than one count but fewer than ten. The chain couples TRBV3-1 (or the pseudogene TRBV3-2) to TRBJ2-3; a weak D match, TRBD2 (5 bases). From germline, CDR1 is LGHDT and CDR2 YNNKEL (reference sequence). The CDR3 consists of 18 residues. Trimming pared 1 base from V and 0 bases from J, leaving 17 bases between. The CDR3: CASSQAKRRQTSTDTQYF. CDR3 DNA: TGTGCCAGCAGCCAAGCCAAGCGGAGACAAACCAGCACAGATACGCAGTATTTT.

This chain links TRBV27 with TRBJ2-7; 7 nucleotides agree with TRBD2. With V trimmed by 6 bases and J by 5 bases, 10 bases remained unmatched. This CDR3 contains 14 residues. The germline V gene encodes CDR1 MNHEY and CDR2 SMNVEV (reference sequence). The CDR3 DNA is TGTGCCAGCAGCCGTGAAGCGGGACGGCACGAGCAGTACTTC. It codes for CASSREAGRHEQYF.

The J gene is TRBJ2-3, the V gene TRBV5-1; TRBD2 matches 11 bases. This CDR3 has 15 amino acids. The trim removed 4 bases at V and 6 bases at J, leaving 7 bases unmatched. CDR1 is SGHRS and CDR2 is YFSETQ in the germline V gene. CDR3 loop: CASSPGLAAGDTQYF. CDR3 nucleotides: TGCGCCAGCAGCCCGGGACTAGCGGCGGGGGATACGCAGTATTTT.

V and J are TRBV7-3 and TRBJ2-3; possibly TRBD1 for D (6 bases). Per germline, CDR1 SGHTA and CDR2 FQGTGA. V was cut by 4 bases and J by 6 bases, with 14 bases left in between. CDR3 size: 14 residues. CDR3 nucleotides: TGTGCCAGCAGCTACGGACACCAGGGGGATACGCAGTATTTT. This gives the protein CASSYGHQGDTQYF.

This clone was detected once. V and J are TRBV29-1 and TRBJ1-1, with D maybe TRBD1 (6 bases). Germline loops: CDR1 SQVTM, CDR2 ANQGSEA. V was clipped by 2 bases and J by 4 bases, with 17 bases between them. CDR3 size: 15 residues. CDR3 loop: CSVESGGAESTEAFF. The DNA of the CDR3 is TGCAGCGTTGAAAGCGGGGGGGCAGAGAGCACTGAAGCTTTCTTT.

This sequence joins TRBV6-5 and TRBJ2-5, with TRBD2 as a possible D gene (5 bases). The CDR3 is 13 residues long. Germline V gene sequence: CDR1 MNHEY, CDR2 SVGAGI. Trimming left V 6 bases short and J 3 bases short, with 11 bases between. In DNA, the CDR3 is TGTGCCAGCAGGAGATGGGGAGAAGAGACCCAGTACTTC. Translating gives CASRRWGEETQYF.

V is TRBV10-3 and J is TRBJ1-5, with 7 bases that match TRBD1. With 7 bases clipped from V and 0 bases from J, the junction kept 15 bases outside the gene matches. Germline CDR1 and CDR2: ENHRY and SYGVKD. The CDR3 is made up of 18 amino acids. The CDR3 region is CAITSRGQTLYSNQPQHF. The DNA of the CDR3 is TGTGCCATCACCTCCCGGGGACAGACCCTCTATAGCAATCAGCCCCAGCATTTT.

This rearrangement joins TRBV24-1 to TRBJ2-1; 10 positions agree with TRBD2. The V gene end was trimmed by 3 bases and the J gene end by 5 bases; junction bases not matched to a gene: 6. Germline V CDR1 and CDR2: KGHDR, SFDVKD. The CDR3 runs to 16 residues. The chain's CDR3 is CATSDSGRAFNNEQFF. As DNA, the CDR3 is TGTGCCACCAGTGATAGCGGGAGGGCCTTCAACAATGAGCAGTTCTTC.

This chain uses TRBV5-4 with TRBJ2-1; 8 nucleotides agree with TRBD1. Germline-derived CDR1 and CDR2 are SGHNT and YYREEE (reference sequence). J gave up 6 bases and V 4 bases, and 6 bases lay outside the gene matches. The CDR3 has 14 amino acids. Here the CDR3 DNA reads TGTGCCAGCAGCCTCTCAGACAGGGGCAATGAGCAGTTCTTC. Amino acid sequence: CASSLSDRGNEQFF. Complete variable domain (other parts from reference TRBV5-4 and TRBJ2-1): ETGVTQSPTHLIKTRGQQVTLRCSSQSGHNTVSWYQQALGQGPQFIFQYYREEENGRGNFPPRFSGLQFPNYSSELNVNALELDDSALYLCASSLSDRGNEQFFGPGTRLTVL.

The rearrangement links TRBV2 to TRBJ2-7; tentative D call: TRBD2 (6 bases). CDR1 is SNHLY and CDR2 is FYNNEI in the germline V gene. V lost 7 bases, J lost 3 bases, and 16 bases lay in between. This CDR3 is built from 14 residues. The CDR3 DNA reads TGTGCCAGCAAGCCCCCGGCTAGCGTCTACGAGCAGTACTTC. Translating it yields CASKPPASVYEQYF.

The chain carries TRBV6-6 and TRBJ1-5; 7 bases agree with TRBD1. J was trimmed by 7 bases and V by 6 bases; bases with no gene match: 12. This CDR3 is built from 15 residues. The germline CDR1 and CDR2 sequences are MNHNY and SVGAGI (reference sequence). The CDR3 nucleotides are TGTGCCAGCAGGAGGGACAGAACCGTCGGGCAGCCCCAGCATTTT. Its translation is CASRRDRTVGQPQHF.

The chain joins TRBV18 to TRBJ1-2, with D unresolved. This CDR3 is 13 amino acids long. V was trimmed by 6 bases and J by 3 bases, leaving 11 bases between them. CDR1 KGHSH and CDR2 LQKENI come from the germline V gene. The CDR3 sequence: CASSEDQDYGYTF. In DNA, the CDR3 is TGTGCCAGCTCGGAGGATCAAGACTATGGCTACACCTTC.

The chain links TRBV19 to TRBJ1-2; 8 bases fit TRBD1. Germline V gives CDR1 LNHDA, CDR2 SQIVND (reference sequence). J was trimmed by 3 bases and V by 5 bases; bases with no gene match: 11. The CDR3 is made up of 16 amino acids. Here the CDR3 reads CASSSGTGGRDYGYTF. CDR3 coding DNA: TGTGCCAGTAGTTCGGGAACAGGGGGGCGAGACTATGGCTACACCTTC.

This clone was detected once. The rearrangement uses TRBV6-5 and TRBJ2-7; D remains ambiguous. V was clipped by 7 bases and J by 0 bases, with 10 bases between them. From germline, CDR1 is MNHEY and CDR2 SVGAGI. The CDR3 contains 13 residues. The CDR3 loop reads CASTTHHSYEQYF. The CDR3, as DNA: TGTGCCAGCACGACACACCACTCCTACGAGCAGTACTTC.